The source of this TCR beta chain is a study of T cells expressing NK-cell markers. Study context: The eight sequenced donors comprised seven who were HCMV-seropositive and one who was seronegative.

The CDR3 is 14 residues long. The germline CDR1 and CDR2 sequences are LNHNV and YYDKDF (reference sequence). Using the 5' RACE reads, TCRdb records one entry per CDR3 protein without DNA. This sample's clone table lists about 430,000 distinct CDR3 sequences. Study-wide results and caveats: One observes that, in a handful of donors, these clonotypes were also the leading ones within the CD3+CD56-NKG2C+ fraction.

About this clonotype itself: The antigen is undetermined.

The rearrangement uses TRBV15 and TRBJ1-3; TCRdb reports TRBD1, a call that lacks DNA to check it against. The TCR comes from a woman aged 45 to 65 in good health. The specimen sequenced was blood T cells: a sorted CD56 or NKG2C T cell subset, CD4+ or CD8+ T cells, or bulk PBMC T cells (not recorded which). This CDR3 reads CATSRPGQGNTIYF.